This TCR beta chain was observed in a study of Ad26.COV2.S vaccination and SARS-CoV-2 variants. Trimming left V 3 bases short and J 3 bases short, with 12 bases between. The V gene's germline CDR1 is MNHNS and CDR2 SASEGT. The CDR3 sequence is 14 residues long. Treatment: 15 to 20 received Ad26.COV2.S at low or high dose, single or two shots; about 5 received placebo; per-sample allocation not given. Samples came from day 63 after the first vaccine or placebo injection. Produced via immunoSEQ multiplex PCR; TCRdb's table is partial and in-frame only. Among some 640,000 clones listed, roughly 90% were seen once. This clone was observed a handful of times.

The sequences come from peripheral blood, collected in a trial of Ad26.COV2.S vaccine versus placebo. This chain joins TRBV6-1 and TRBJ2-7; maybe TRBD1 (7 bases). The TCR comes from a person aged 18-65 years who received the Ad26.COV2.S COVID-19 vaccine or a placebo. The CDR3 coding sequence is TGTGCCAGCAGTGAGGCCCAGGGGGGCTACGAGCAGTACTTC. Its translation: CASSEAQGGYEQYF.